These T cell receptor beta chains were read from a single sample in a study of T cell changes during pregnancy in multiple sclerosis. Sequenced by immunoSEQ multiplex PCR; TCRdb stores in-frame clones only, minus some. The table lists just under 100,000 clones, approximately 93% of them singletons, with more than 0.75% in the top ten. Material: peripheral blood, obtained after pregnancy. Every receptor here comes from a female donor with multiple sclerosis, enrolled in a pregnancy study. Both conserved end residues are part of each CDR3. The D gene is left open where the match is weak. Only part of the rows carry a size: once, few, many, or a class if the clone is expanded.

>.|TRBD1|TRBV4-1|TRBJ1-2
CASSDRAGYTF
TGCGCCAGCAGCGACAGGGCTGGCTACACCTTC
>.|TRBD1|TRBV11-2|TRBJ1-2
CASSTGTVYGYTF
TGTGCCAGCAGCACCGGGACAGTCTATGGCTACACCTTC
>.|TRBD2|TRBV19|TRBJ2-2
CASSRTSGRAYVGELFF
TGTGCCAGTAGTAGGACTAGCGGGAGGGCCTATGTCGGGGAGCTGTTTTTT
>.|TRBD1|TRBV5-1|TRBJ1-2
CASSEGARYGYTF
TGCGCCAGCAGCGAGGGGGCTCGCTATGGCTACACCTTC
>.|TRBD2|TRBV19|TRBJ2-2
CASRTGTSGSANTGELFF
TGTGCCAGTAGAACCGGGACTAGCGGATCCGCGAACACCGGGGAGCTGTTTTTT
>.|TRBD2|TRBV7-6|TRBJ2-7
CASSLGDYDYEQYF
TGTGCCAGCAGCCTGGGGGACTACGACTACGAGCAGTACTTC
>.|.|TRBV5-6|TRBJ2-1
CASSFRARGAYNEQFF
.
>.|.|TRBV10-1|TRBJ1-1
CASSDIPAPMNTEAFF
TGCGCCAGCAGTGATATCCCAGCGCCAATGAACACTGAAGCTTTCTTT
>once|.|TRBV30|TRBJ2-4
CAWSLGSGNIQYF
TGTGCCTGGAGTCTCGGGAGTGGGAACATTCAGTACTTC
>once|.|TRBV19|TRBJ1-2
CASSLPRGPGANYGYTF
TGTGCCAGTAGCCTTCCCCGGGGTCCGGGAGCTAACTATGGCTACACCTTC
>.|.|TRBV29-1|TRBJ2-2
CSVFTGELFF
TGCAGCGTCTTCACCGGGGAGCTGTTTTTT
>.|TRBD1|TRBV19|TRBJ2-3
CASRRTGGSDTQYF
TGTGCCAGTAGAAGGACAGGGGGCTCAGATACGCAGTATTTT
>.|.|TRBV6-5|TRBJ1-1
CASRFRQQAFF
TGTGCCAGCAGATTCCGACAGCAAGCTTTCTTT
>.|.|TRBV4-2|TRBJ2-7
CASRQGQNYEQYF
TGTGCCAGCAGACAAGGACAGAACTACGAGCAGTACTTC
>.|TRBD2|TRBV2|TRBJ2-1
CASSIETSEKIYNEQFF
TGTGCCAGCAGTATCGAGACTAGCGAGAAAATATACAATGAGCAGTTCTTC
>once|.|TRBV5-1|TRBJ2-7
CASSPGYGYEQYF
TGCGCCAGCAGCCCGGGATACGGGTACGAGCAGTACTTC
>.|.|TRBV5-1|TRBJ2-6
CASSFTQDPSGANVLTF
TGCGCCAGCAGCTTCACTCAGGATCCCTCTGGGGCCAACGTCCTGACTTTC
>.|TRBD2|TRBV29-1|TRBJ2-3
CSALPLAGGLDTQYF
TGCAGCGCCCTCCCTTTAGCGGGAGGGCTTGATACGCAGTATTTT
>.|.|TRBV19|TRBJ1-1
CASSYSLNTEAFF
TGTGCCAGTAGTTACTCCTTGAACACTGAAGCTTTCTTT
>.|.|TRBV27|TRBJ2-3
CASSLRPGIQGYF
TGTGCCAGCAGTTTGCGACCAGGAATCCAAGGGTATTTT
>.|TRBD1|TRBV29-1|TRBJ1-2
CSVDLGGFGYTF
TGCAGCGTTGATCTAGGGGGCTTTGGCTACACCTTC
>.|TRBD1|TRBV27|TRBJ2-2
CASSPQRGQDGELFF
TGTGCCAGCAGCCCTCAGAGGGGGCAGGACGGGGAGCTGTTTTTT
>.|TRBD1|TRBV5-1|TRBJ2-7
CASSPGQGSYEQYF
TGCGCCAGCAGCCCTGGACAGGGCTCTTACGAGCAGTACTTC
>.|TRBD1|TRBV5-5|TRBJ1-1
CASSSVLTGAEAFF
TGTGCCAGCAGCTCGGTATTGACAGGGGCTGAAGCTTTCTTT
>.|.|TRBV30|TRBJ2-2
CAWSQDLISTGELFF
TGTGCCTGGAGTCAGGATTTAATATCGACCGGGGAGCTGTTTTTT
>once|.|TRBV21-1|TRBJ1-1
CASSKDFSWGQGGTDTEAFF
TGTGCCAGCAGCAAAGATTTTAGTTGGGGCCAGGGCGGGACAGACACTGAAGCTTTCTTT